Listed here is a single TCR beta chain. As handled by the study authors: Amplification of reference gene primers was used by the study to estimate nucleated cell counts. Sequenced by immunoSEQ multiplex PCR; TCRdb stores in-frame clones only, minus some. The V and J calls and clone size are taken from that table; D and trimming were inferred from the DNA. The sample holds hundreds of thousands of clones, approximately 90% seen once. The sample belongs to a study of blood T cell repertoires in COVID-19. As for the study in general: Material from acute and convalescent COVID-19 was sourced from the United States, Italy and Spain. PBMCs, B-cell-depleted T cells, or T cells provided the cDNA or gDNA that made up the material.

The germline V gene encodes CDR1 SGDLS and CDR2 YYNGEE. J was trimmed by 2 bases and V by 2 bases; bases with no gene match: 13. The CDR3 length is 19 residues. Material for sequencing was peripheral blood. V usage is TRBV9 and J usage is TRBJ1-2; 12 nucleotides line up with TRBD1. The receptor was derived from a woman aged 45-65 years who had recovered from COVID-19. The CDR3, as DNA: TGTGCCAGCAGCGTCTCCGGGACAGGGGGCGCTTGGGGGAACTATGGCTACACCTTC. It codes for CASSVSGTGGAWGNYGYTF.